This TCR beta chain appears in the sequencing data of a study of control samples from healthy donors and cancer patients. CDR3 length: 12 amino acids. Germline lookup yields CDR1 MDHEN and CDR2 SYDVKM. Profiled with immunoSEQ multiplex PCR; TCRdb holds only in-frame clones, not every one. The table lists 40,000 to 50,000 clones, around 94% of them singletons, with 20% to 30% in the top ten. Concerning this clone: The junction does not match germline at one end; this may be a read error.

The rearrangement links TRBV28 to TRBJ2-7, with TRBD2 identical over 12 bases. The sequenced sample was blood. The source is a man aged 55 to 70 in good health. The CDR3 nucleotides read TGTGCCAGCAGGACTAGCGGGAGCCGAGGAGACTTC. It yields the protein CASRTSGSRGDF.